This entry lists 9 T cell receptor beta chains sequenced from one sample in a study of T cell responses to AZD1222 COVID-19 vaccine. Sequenced by immunoSEQ multiplex PCR; TCRdb stores in-frame clones only, minus some. The sample shows 150,000 or so clones, approximately 91% of them seen only once. The sample here was peripheral blood, taken 28 days after the second AZD1222 dose. These receptors all stem from an adult who received the AZD1222 COVID-19 vaccine.

This clone qualifies as medium-sized (0.01 to 0.1%). The chain employs TRBV13 and TRBJ2-3; TRBD1 aligns across 8 bases. This CDR3 has 13 amino acids. V trimming: 5 bases; J trimming: 6 bases; junction bases outside the gene matches: 4. The V gene's germline CDR1 is PRHDT and CDR2 FYEKMQ (reference sequence). CDR3 sequence reads: CASSRQGADTQYF. In DNA form, the CDR3 reads TGTGCCAGCAGCCGCCAGGGGGCTGATACGCAGTATTTT.

The chain employs TRBV7-6 and TRBJ1-2; 8 bases align to TRBD1. The CDR3 consists of 16 residues. With V trimmed by 5 bases and J by 1 base, 9 bases remained unmatched. Looked up from germline, CDR1 is SGHVS and CDR2 is FNYEAQ. CDR3 protein: CASSPRGGQDNYGYTF. DNA for the CDR3: TGTGCCAGCAGCCCCCGTGGGGGACAGGATAACTATGGCTACACCTTC.

The rearrangement joins TRBV4-1 to TRBJ1-5; no clear D. Looked up from germline, CDR1 is MGHRA and CDR2 is YSYEKL. V lost 0 bases and J lost 2, with 8 bases in between. This CDR3 is built from 15 residues. CDR3 sequence reads: CASSQDYGGNQPQHF. The CDR3 DNA reads TGCGCCAGCAGCCAAGATTACGGGGGCAATCAGCCCCAGCATTTT.

The chain uses TRBV18 and TRBJ1-1; 9 bases are a match to TRBD1. The trim removed 4 bases at V and 3 bases at J, leaving 3 bases unmatched. The CDR3 has 14 amino acids. Per the germline V gene, CDR1 is KGHSH and CDR2 is LQKENI. CDR3 bases: TGTGCCAGCTCACTACGGACAGGGGACACTGAAGCTTTCTTT. Translation gives CASSLRTGDTEAFF.

J is TRBJ2-2 and V is TRBV11-3, with D unclear. This CDR3 has 13 amino acids. Germline V lookup: CDR1 SGHNT, CDR2 YENEEA. The V gene lost 2 bases and the J gene lost 4 bases, with 5 bases spanning the gap. This chain's CDR3 is CASSLHFTGELFF. In DNA form, the CDR3 reads TGTGCCAGCAGCTTACATTTCACCGGGGAGCTGTTTTTT. Using reference TRBV11-3 and TRBJ2-2 for the parts outside the CDR3, the full variable domain is EAGVVQSPRYKIIEKKQPVAFWCNPISGHNTLYWYLQNLGQGPELLIRYENEEAVDDSQLPKDRFSAERLKGVDSTLKIQPAELGDSAVYLCASSLHFTGELFFGEGSRLTVL.

This chain connects TRBV3-1 (or the pseudogene TRBV3-2) to TRBJ2-1, with D possibly being TRBD2 (6 bases). V lost 6 bases and J lost 13, with 16 bases in between. In germline, CDR1 is LGHDT, CDR2 YNNKEL (reference sequence). The CDR3 length is 12 residues. CDR3 sequence: CASSPGGVGQFF. As DNA, the CDR3 is TGTGCCAGCAGTCCCGGGGGTGTGGGTCAGTTCTTC.

The chain has TRBV7-2 and TRBJ2-3, with D uncertain. The V end lost 2 bases, the J end lost 2 bases, and 14 bases lay between the germline ends. The CDR3 sequence is 16 residues long. The germline CDR1 and CDR2 sequences are SGHTA and FQGNSA. CDR3 nucleotide sequence: TGTGCCAGCAGCTTATTGGTGCGGTCGTCCACAGATACGCAGTATTTT. Translation gives CASSLLVRSSTDTQYF.

This clone was recorded only once. The J gene is TRBJ2-2, the V gene TRBV3-1 (or the pseudogene TRBV3-2), with 7 nucleotides matching TRBD1. The germline gives CDR1 LGHDT, CDR2 YNNKEL (reference sequence). The length of the CDR3 is 15 residues. J gave up 9 bases and V 0 bases, and 7 bases lay outside the gene matches. The CDR3 sequence is CASSQDRTGDRELFF. In DNA form, the CDR3 reads TGTGCCAGCAGCCAAGATCGGACAGGAGACCGGGAGCTGTTTTTT.

The chain uses TRBV20-1 and TRBJ2-7, with D unclear. Trimming cost V 3 bases and J 7 bases, with 10 bases left between them. The CDR3 loop spans 11 amino acids. Germline CDR1 reads DFQATT; CDR2 reads SNEGSKA (reference sequence). This chain's CDR3 is CSASKAEEQYF. In nucleotides, the CDR3 is TGCAGTGCTAGCAAGGCTGAGGAGCAGTACTTC.